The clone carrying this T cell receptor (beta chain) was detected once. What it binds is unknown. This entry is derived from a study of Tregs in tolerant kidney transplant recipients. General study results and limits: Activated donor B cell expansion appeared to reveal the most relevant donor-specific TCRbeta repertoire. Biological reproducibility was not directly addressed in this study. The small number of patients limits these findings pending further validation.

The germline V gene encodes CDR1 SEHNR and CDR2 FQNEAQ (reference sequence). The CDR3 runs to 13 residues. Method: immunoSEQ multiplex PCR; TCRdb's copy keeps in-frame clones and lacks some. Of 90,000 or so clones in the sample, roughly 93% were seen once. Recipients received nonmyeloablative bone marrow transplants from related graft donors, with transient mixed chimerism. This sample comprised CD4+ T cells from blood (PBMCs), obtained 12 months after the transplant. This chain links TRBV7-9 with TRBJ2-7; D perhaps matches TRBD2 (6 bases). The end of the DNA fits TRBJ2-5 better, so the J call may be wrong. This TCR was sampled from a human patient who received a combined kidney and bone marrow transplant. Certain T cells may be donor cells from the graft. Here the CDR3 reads CASSPTRGETQYF. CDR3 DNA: TGTGCCAGCAGCCCCACCCGGGGGGAGACCCAGTACTTC.